Listed here are 30 T cell receptor beta chains from one sample, sequenced in a study of blood T cell repertoires in COVID-19. TCRdb's table, derived via immunoSEQ multiplex PCR, lists solely in-frame clones and lacks some. This table has about 250,000 clones, roughly 80% appearing once. Sequencing was done on a sample of peripheral blood. These receptors all come from a man at least 80 years old with acute or convalescent COVID-19.

The chain carries TRBV18 and TRBJ2-7; D gene ambiguous. The CDR3 consists of 13 residues. Germline-derived CDR1 and CDR2 are KGHSH and LQKENI. The V end was cut by 2 bases, the J end by 2 bases, with 7 bases between. The chain's CDR3 is CASSPAGTYEQYF. In DNA form, the CDR3 reads TGTGCCAGCTCACCAGCAGGTACCTACGAGCAGTACTTC.

This clone showed up just once. This chain uses TRBV4-1 with TRBJ2-2; TRBD2 agrees at 13 bases. V gave up 1 base and J gave up 8 bases; unmatched junction bases: 7. Germline V lookup: CDR1 MGHRA, CDR2 YSYEKL. The CDR3 sequence is 17 residues long. The CDR3 bases are TGCGCCAGCAGCCAAGGAGGACTAGCGGGGGCTTGGGGGGAGCTGTTTTTT. Amino acid sequence: CASSQGGLAGAWGELFF.

The chain is built from TRBV24-1 and TRBJ1-1; tentatively, D is TRBD1 (5 bases). V shed 11 bases and J shed 1 base, with 13 bases lying between them. This CDR3 has 13 residues. Germline CDR1 reads KGHDR; CDR2 reads SFDVKD. CDR3 region: CAIQQTGNTEAFF. In DNA, the CDR3 is TGTGCCATCCAACAAACAGGGAACACTGAAGCTTTCTTT.

V gene TRBV11-3 combines with J gene TRBJ2-2; perhaps TRBD2 as D (5 bases). Trimming cost V 6 bases and J 1 base, with 9 bases left between them. Per the germline V gene, CDR1 is SGHNT and CDR2 is YENEEA. CDR3 length: 14 residues. The CDR3 reads CASRRSGNTGELFF. The DNA of the CDR3 is TGTGCCAGCAGAAGAAGCGGGAACACCGGGGAGCTGTTTTTT.

The chain couples TRBV30 to TRBJ2-1, with TRBD2 matching 10 bases. Germline CDR1 and CDR2: GTSNPN and SVGIG (reference sequence). V was clipped by 3 bases and J by 3 bases; unmatched bases: 8. CDR3 length equals 16 residues. The CDR3 DNA sequence: TGTGCCTGGAGGGTCCTAGCGGGAGCTTACTACAATGAGCAGTTCTTC. Its translation: CAWRVLAGAYYNEQFF.

The genes are TRBV4-1 and TRBJ1-1; tentatively, D is TRBD1 (5 bases). This CDR3 contains 15 residues. Germline CDR1 and CDR2: MGHRA and YSYEKL. V lost 0 bases and J lost 1, with 9 bases in between. The CDR3 spells CASSQDQGRNTEAFF. For the CDR3, the DNA is TGCGCCAGCAGCCAAGATCAGGGTAGGAACACTGAAGCTTTCTTT.

The chain links TRBV6-5 to TRBJ2-5; possible D gene TRBD2, 7 bases. CDR3 length: 14 amino acids. The V end lost 6 bases, the J end lost 5 bases, and 16 bases lay between the germline ends. Germline-derived CDR1 and CDR2 are MNHEY and SVGAGI. The CDR3 spells CASSRVGGAETQYF. The CDR3 nucleotides are TGTGCCAGCAGCCGTGTGGGGGGGGCGGAGACCCAGTACTTC.

The chain joins TRBV12-3 or TRBV12-4 to TRBJ1-2; TRBD1 agrees at 9 bases. J lost 10 bases, V lost 6 bases, and 9 bases had no gene match. The CDR3 is made up of 13 amino acids. The CDR3: CASSLGDRVPYTF. In DNA, the CDR3 is TGTGCCAGCAGCCTGGGGGACAGGGTCCCCTACACCTTC.

V gene TRBV7-2 combines with J gene TRBJ2-3, with TRBD2 matching 13 bases. V lost 5 bases, J lost 3 bases, and 11 bases stayed unmatched. CDR1 and CDR2 (germline): SGHTA, FQGNSA. The CDR3 has 18 residues. CDR3 region: CASSPPGLAGPRTDTQYF. The CDR3, as DNA: TGTGCCAGCAGCCCCCCGGGACTAGCGGGACCCAGGACAGATACGCAGTATTTT.

The genes are TRBV28 and TRBJ2-1; D not resolved. The V gene lost 6 bases and the J gene lost 2 bases, with 14 bases spanning the gap. Germline V gene data show CDR1 as MDHEN and CDR2 as SYDVKM. This CDR3 comprises 15 residues. Here the CDR3 reads CASRLMGRPYNEQFF. The CDR3 DNA is TGTGCCAGCAGACTGATGGGCAGACCCTACAATGAGCAGTTCTTC. Based on the CDR3 plus reference TRBV28 and TRBJ2-1, the full variable domain is DVKVTQSSRYLVKRTGEKVFLECVQDMDHENMFWYRQDPGLGLRLIYFSYDVKMKEKGDIPEGYSVSREKKERFSLILESASTNQTSMYLCASRLMGRPYNEQFFGPGTRLTVL.

The V gene is TRBV18, the J gene TRBJ2-1; the match to TRBD2 covers 10 bases. Germline V lookup: CDR1 KGHSH, CDR2 LQKENI. The length of the CDR3 is 18 residues. V was pared by 0 bases and J by 8 bases, with 13 bases of the junction left unmatched. Written as DNA, the CDR3 is TGTGCCAGCTCACCACCCCTGGGCAGCGGGAGGGGGATGGATGAGCAGTTCTTC. This sequence encodes CASSPPLGSGRGMDEQFF.

V and J are TRBV7-9 and TRBJ1-3, with unresolved D. CDR1 SEHNR and CDR2 FQNEAQ come from the germline V gene (reference sequence). The CDR3 runs 12 residues. V dropped 5 bases and J dropped 8 bases, with 10 bases sitting between them. In DNA form, the CDR3 reads TGTGCCAGCAGCCCCTCTGTAGACACCATATATTTT. Its translation is CASSPSVDTIYF.

The chain combines TRBV5-5 with TRBJ2-7; no clear D gene. The CDR3 loop spans 13 amino acids. The ends were cut back, 4 bases at V and 3 bases at J, with 11 bases in the middle. Germline lookup yields CDR1 SGHKS and CDR2 YYEKEE (reference sequence). This chain's CDR3 is CASSGWANYEQYF. CDR3 DNA sequence: TGTGCCAGCAGCGGGTGGGCCAACTACGAGCAGTACTTC.

The rearrangement joins TRBV6-4 to TRBJ1-1; D remains ambiguous. The CDR3 loop spans 16 amino acids. Germline assignment: CDR1 MRHNA and CDR2 SNTAGT. The V and J ends lost 6 bases and 0 bases respectively, with 17 bases between them. The CDR3 loop reads CASSPWERELNTEAFF. CDR3 coding DNA: TGTGCCAGCAGCCCGTGGGAGAGGGAATTGAACACTGAAGCTTTCTTT.

The gene calls are TRBV7-3 and TRBJ2-3, with 8 bases fitting TRBD2. V lost 5 bases, J lost 3 bases, and 10 bases stayed unmatched. The CDR3 is 16 amino acids. Germline assignment: CDR1 SGHTA and CDR2 FQGTGA. In DNA form, the CDR3 reads TGTGCCAGCAGCCCGCATTCACTAGCGGAAACAGATACGCAGTATTTT. Translating it yields CASSPHSLAETDTQYF. The variable domain in full, with the rest retrieved from reference TRBV7-3 and TRBJ2-3, is GAGVSQTPSNKVTEKGKYVELRCDPISGHTALYWYRQSLGQGPEFLIYFQGTGAADDSGLPNDRFFAVRPEGSVSTLKIQRTERGDSAVYLCASSPHSLAETDTQYFGPGTRLTVL.

The chain joins TRBV2 to TRBJ1-2; no clear D. Trimming removed 6 bases from V and 5 bases from J, with 13 bases in between. The CDR3 extends over 13 amino acids. Germline lookup yields CDR1 SNHLY and CDR2 FYNNEI. The CDR3 nucleotides are TGTGCCAGCAGGCCACAGCTATTGTATGGCTACACCTTC. Amino acid sequence: CASRPQLLYGYTF.

This CDR3 reads CASRLTGTSNQPQHF. Written as DNA, the CDR3 is TGTGCCAGTAGATTAACAGGGACTAGCAATCAGCCCCAGCATTTT. The chain uses TRBV19 and TRBJ1-5, with D perhaps matching TRBD1 (6 bases). Trimming left V 6 bases short and J 0 bases short, with 12 bases between. Germline V CDR1 and CDR2: LNHDA, SQIVND (reference sequence). The length of the CDR3 is 15 residues.

The chain recombines TRBV19 with TRBJ2-3; 10 bases align to TRBD2. Trimming cost V 7 bases and J 4 bases; bases outside gene matches: 8. The germline V gene has CDR1 LNHDA and CDR2 SQIVND (reference sequence). The CDR3 runs 15 residues. The CDR3, as DNA: TGTGCCAGTATGTCTAGCGGGAGTTTAGCAGATACGCAGTATTTT. Translation gives CASMSSGSLADTQYF.

CDR3 coding DNA: TGTGCCAGTAGTATATGGGGGTGGGCGGGGGACTATCGCCTAATGAACACTGAAGCTTTCTTT. This gives the protein CASSIWGWAGDYRLMNTEAFF. The chain links TRBV19 to TRBJ1-1; tentatively, D is TRBD1 (5 bases). The V gene's germline CDR1 is LNHDA and CDR2 SQIVND (reference sequence). Trimming cost V 2 bases and J 0 bases, with 28 bases left between them. The CDR3 extends over 21 amino acids.

The chain recombines TRBV2 with TRBJ1-4; D perhaps matches TRBD1 (6 bases). The V end was cut by 6 bases, the J end by 8 bases, with 16 bases between. The CDR3 is 14 amino acids. CDR1 and CDR2 from the germline V gene are SNHLY and FYNNEI. CDR3: CASSLGGAGEKLFF. CDR3 coding DNA: TGTGCCAGCAGCCTAGGGGGGGCTGGCGAAAAACTGTTTTTT.

This clone was seen a single time. The gene calls are TRBV10-3 and TRBJ1-1; 7 nucleotides match TRBD1. Germline V CDR1 and CDR2: ENHRY, SYGVKD. The junction had 6 bases not matched to a gene; V was cut back by 4 bases and J by 1 base. There are 15 residues in the CDR3. CDR3 DNA sequence: TGTGCCATCAGTGGCGGAGGGGGCGAGAACACTGAAGCTTTCTTT. It is translated as CAISGGGGENTEAFF.

This clone was observed a handful of times. The chain carries TRBV29-1 and TRBJ2-7, with a possible D match to TRBD1 (8 bases). CDR1 and CDR2 from the germline V gene are SQVTM and ANQGSEA. The CDR3 sequence is 15 residues long. V lost 6 bases to trimming and J lost 5 bases, with 23 bases between them. Written as DNA, the CDR3 is TGCAGCGTCGATGGATACAGGGGGAGGGTGAACGAGCAGTACTTC. This gives the protein CSVDGYRGRVNEQYF.

CDR3 sequence (DNA): TGTGCCAGTAGTACCCAAATAGGGGGCTCCAGCAATCAGCCCCAGCATTTT. It translates to CASSTQIGGSSNQPQHF. The V gene is TRBV19, the J gene TRBJ1-5; TRBD1 aligns across 7 bases. Germline assignment: CDR1 LNHDA and CDR2 SQIVND (reference sequence). The CDR3 sequence is 17 residues long. The V segment lost 4 bases and the J segment 1 base; nucleotides outside the gene matches: 10.

V and J are TRBV5-1 and TRBJ2-3; 11 bases match TRBD1. Trimming at V came to 6 bases and at J to 4 bases, leaving 4 bases not matched to a gene. In germline, CDR1 is SGHRS, CDR2 YFSETQ. The CDR3 loop spans 14 amino acids. CDR3: CASTGTGGSDTQYF. Here the CDR3 DNA reads TGCGCCAGCACCGGGACAGGGGGTTCAGATACGCAGTATTTT.

The chain couples TRBV9 to TRBJ1-2, with D unresolved. V was pared by 4 bases and J by 11 bases, with 21 bases between. Germline V gives CDR1 SGDLS, CDR2 YYNGEE. CDR3 size: 14 residues. The CDR3 region is CASSPPGRPMRYTF. CDR3 DNA: TGTGCCAGCAGCCCTCCCGGCCGTCCTATGCGGTACACCTTC.

The rearrangement links TRBV7-2 to TRBJ2-6; a possible D gene is TRBD1 (5 bases). The germline V gene has CDR1 SGHTA and CDR2 FQGNSA. The length of the CDR3 is 15 residues. V gave up 2 bases and J gave up 4 bases, with 9 bases separating them. The CDR3 reads CASSLRGSGANVLTF. DNA of the CDR3: TGTGCCAGCAGCTTAAGGGGATCAGGGGCCAACGTCCTGACTTTC.

The chain carries TRBV3-1 (or the pseudogene TRBV3-2) and TRBJ1-2, with 9 bases aligning to TRBD1. Germline trimming cut 3 bases from V and 7 bases from J; bases unmatched to any gene: 12. CDR1 LGHDT and CDR2 YNNKEL come from the germline V gene (reference sequence). The CDR3 sequence is 16 residues long. The CDR3 region has the DNA TGTGCCAGCAGCCATCTTCAGGACAGGGGTCCCGGTGGCTACACCTTC. This translates into CASSHLQDRGPGGYTF.

This chain uses TRBV30 with TRBJ2-1, with TRBD1 identical over 7 bases. With V trimmed by 4 bases and J by 0 bases, 6 bases remained unmatched. This CDR3 region has 15 residues. CDR1 and CDR2 from the germline V gene are GTSNPN and SVGIG (reference sequence). CDR3 in DNA: TGTGCCTGGACACAGGGGCACCTCTCCTACAATGAGCAGTTCTTC. This encodes CAWTQGHLSYNEQFF.

The rearrangement uses TRBV4-1 and TRBJ2-2; 14 nucleotides agree with TRBD2. Germline CDR1 is MGHRA and CDR2 is YSYEKL. The CDR3 is 16 amino acids. V shed 6 bases, J shed 7 bases, and the junction held 7 bases outside the gene matches. The CDR3 loop is CASRLTSGGAGGELFF. The CDR3 DNA follows: TGCGCCAGCAGGCTGACTAGCGGGGGGGCTGGCGGGGAGCTGTTTTTT.

The chain links TRBV5-1 to TRBJ2-1; 10 bases align to TRBD1. The CDR3 totals 16 residues. V lost 4 bases and J lost 4; bases outside the gene matches: 8. CDR1 SGHRS and CDR2 YFSETQ come from the germline V gene. CDR3 bases: TGCGCCAGCAGCCCAAGGACAGGGGGGACGTACAATGAGCAGTTCTTC. The encoded protein is CASSPRTGGTYNEQFF.